A single sample gave rise to the 26 T cell receptor beta chains below, sequenced in a study of cytomegalovirus exposure and HLA in healthy donors. The PCR ran on 60 Vbeta and 13 Jbeta primers. TCRdb's table, derived via immunoSEQ multiplex PCR, lists solely in-frame clones and lacks some. The table has some 200,000 clones, approximately 70% seen once. Sequenced input: PBMCs. Every receptor here comes from a man aged 35-49 years in good health and CMV-seropositive.

This chain uses TRBV11-2 with TRBJ2-4; D may be TRBD1 (5 bases). The CDR3 runs to 15 residues. Germline V gene data show CDR1 as SGHAT and CDR2 as FQNNGV. The V end lost 2 bases, the J end lost 3 bases, and 11 bases lay between the germline ends. CDR3 in DNA: TGTGCCAGCAGCTTAATAAGGGGTGGCAAAAACATTCAGTACTTC. This translates into CASSLIRGGKNIQYF.

This chain links TRBV7-6 with TRBJ2-7; TRBD1 matches 7 bases. The CDR3 is 15 amino acids. Germline V lookup: CDR1 SGHVS, CDR2 FNYEAQ. Losses at the gene ends were 0 bases for V and 4 bases for J; bases not matched to a gene: 6. The CDR3 is CASSLAPGTEYEQYF. The CDR3 DNA sequence: TGTGCCAGCAGCTTAGCGCCCGGGACAGAGTACGAGCAGTACTTC.

The chain links TRBV14 to TRBJ2-3, with 9 bases matching TRBD1. Trimming took 4 bases from V and 5 from J; bases not matched to a gene: 7. Germline assignment: CDR1 SGHDN and CDR2 FVKESK. The CDR3 length is 15 residues. CDR3 amino acids: CASSPPGTGIDTQYF. The CDR3 DNA sequence: TGTGCCAGCAGCCCCCCAGGGACAGGGATAGATACGCAGTATTTT.

V is TRBV6-1 and J is TRBJ1-2; D gene ambiguous. Trimming cost V 0 bases and J 4 bases, with 12 bases left between them. The CDR3 extends over 15 amino acids. The germline CDR1 and CDR2 sequences are MNHNS and SASEGT. CDR3 in DNA: TGTGCCAGCAGTGAAGCTTGGGGAGATCTCTATGGCTACACCTTC. Protein product: CASSEAWGDLYGYTF.

The V gene is TRBV11-2, the J gene TRBJ1-1, with unresolved D. CDR1 and CDR2 from the germline V gene are SGHAT and FQNNGV. The ends were cut back, 1 base at V and 3 bases at J, with 12 bases in the middle. CDR3 size: 15 residues. CDR3 in amino acids: CASSLGPSGDTEAFF. Here the CDR3 DNA reads TGTGCCAGCAGCTTAGGCCCGAGCGGGGACACTGAAGCTTTCTTT. Supplemented by reference TRBV11-2 and TRBJ1-1, the full variable domain reads EAGVAQSPRYKIIEKRQSVAFWCNPISGHATLYWYQQILGQGPKLLIQFQNNGVVDDSQLPKDRFSAERLKGVDSTLKIQPAKLEDSAVYLCASSLGPSGDTEAFFGQGTRLTVV.

The chain recombines TRBV7-9 with TRBJ2-4, with TRBD1 matching over 7 bases. Germline trimming cut 5 bases from V and 8 bases from J; bases unmatched to any gene: 3. The germline V gene has CDR1 SEHNR and CDR2 FQNEAQ (reference sequence). CDR3 length: 12 amino acids. CDR3 DNA sequence: TGTGCCAGCAGCCAACAGGGGTACATTCAGTACTTC. Amino acid sequence: CASSQQGYIQYF.

This rearrangement joins TRBV11-3 to TRBJ1-6; TRBD1 matches at 7 bases. J was trimmed by 9 bases and V by 5 bases; bases with no gene match: 7. The CDR3 spans 14 residues. The germline V gene has CDR1 SGHNT and CDR2 YENEEA. The CDR3, as DNA: TGTGCCAGCAGCAGCGGACAGGACGGTTCACCCCTCCACTTT. This encodes CASSSGQDGSPLHF.

The chain recombines TRBV6-1 with TRBJ1-6, with D perhaps TRBD1 (6 bases). The V and J ends lost 1 base and 7 bases respectively, with 11 bases between them. CDR3 size: 15 residues. Germline V lookup: CDR1 MNHNS, CDR2 SASEGT. Here the CDR3 DNA reads TGTGCCAGCAGTGAAGGGCAGGGGTGGAATTCACCCCTCCACTTT. Translated: CASSEGQGWNSPLHF.

The chain has TRBV4-2 and TRBJ2-3, with TRBD2 matching 9 bases. The CDR3 covers 17 residues. The germline CDR1 and CDR2 sequences are LGHNA and YNFKEQ. The J segment lost 0 bases and the V segment lost 2 bases, leaving 6 bases of the junction unmatched. The CDR3 sequence: CASSQPLAGGSTDTQYF. The CDR3 nucleotides read TGTGCCAGCAGCCAACCACTCGCGGGGGGGAGCACAGATACGCAGTATTTT.

This clone turned up a few times. The sample contains more than one DNA sequence encoding this CDR3. The rearrangement links TRBV27 to TRBJ1-2; 9 positions agree with TRBD1. The CDR3 has 16 residues. The germline gives CDR1 MNHEY, CDR2 SMNVEV (reference sequence). Germline trimming cut 0 bases from V and 6 bases from J; bases unmatched to any gene: 8. The DNA for the CDR3 is TGTGCCAGCAGTTTATCTCTCGGGACAGGGTTGGATGGCTACACCTTC. As protein: CASSLSLGTGLDGYTF.

CDR3 sequence: CASHSGGDRPKLFF. Here the CDR3 DNA reads TGTGCCTCGCACTCAGGGGGCGACCGGCCAAAACTGTTTTTT. V is TRBV10-3 and J is TRBJ1-4, with 8 bases that match TRBD1. After removal of 11 bases from V and 10 bases from J, the junction contained 15 bases not matched to a gene. This CDR3 has 14 amino acids. CDR1 is ENHRY, CDR2 SYGVKD, per germline.

The rearrangement joins TRBV7-8 to TRBJ2-7; no clear D gene. CDR1 SGHVS and CDR2 FQNEAQ come from the germline V gene. The CDR3 contains 14 residues. The germline V and J ends were trimmed by 3 bases and 0 bases, with 9 bases remaining between them. The CDR3 is CASSFTLSSYEQYF. The CDR3 DNA reads as TGTGCCAGCAGCTTCACTTTAAGCTCCTACGAGCAGTACTTC.

The chain uses TRBV11-2 and TRBJ1-1; 9 bases are a match to TRBD1. Germline loops: CDR1 SGHAT, CDR2 FQNNGV. The CDR3 has 15 residues. V dropped 5 bases and J dropped 4; count of bases not matched to a gene: 8. The DNA for the CDR3 is TGTGCCAGCAGCGTACAGGGGGCGCGGGGCACTGAAGCTTTCTTT. It translates to CASSVQGARGTEAFF. Combining the CDR3 with reference TRBV11-2 and TRBJ1-1 gives the whole variable domain EAGVAQSPRYKIIEKRQSVAFWCNPISGHATLYWYQQILGQGPKLLIQFQNNGVVDDSQLPKDRFSAERLKGVDSTLKIQPAKLEDSAVYLCASSVQGARGTEAFFGQGTRLTVV.

The chain has TRBV6-6 and TRBJ1-6; D call uncertain. The CDR3 sequence is 12 residues long. Trimming stripped 8 bases from V and 10 bases from J, with 12 bases between. Germline V gene sequence: CDR1 MNHNY, CDR2 SVGAGI (reference sequence). CDR3 protein: CASHWGGSPLHF. The DNA for the CDR3 is TGTGCCAGCCATTGGGGAGGCTCACCCCTCCACTTT.

This clone was counted between two and nine times. The chain recombines TRBV5-1 with TRBJ1-1; 7 nucleotides line up with TRBD1. After removal of 1 base from V and 2 bases from J, the junction contained 11 bases not matched to a gene. This CDR3 is built from 17 residues. CDR1 is SGHRS and CDR2 is YFSETQ in the germline V gene. In DNA, the CDR3 is TGCGCCAGCAGCTTGTTTCCGACAGGGCAAGGTAACACTGAAGCTTTCTTT. This gives the protein CASSLFPTGQGNTEAFF.

The chain is built from TRBV7-3 and TRBJ1-2; 7 bases map to TRBD1. The CDR3 is 13 amino acids. Germline values: CDR1 SGHTA, CDR2 FQGTGA. Germline trimming cut 5 bases from V and 7 bases from J; bases unmatched to any gene: 7. CDR3 sequence (DNA): TGTGCCAGCAGCCCTACAGGGGACGGTGGCTACACCTTC. This codes for CASSPTGDGGYTF.

This sequence joins TRBV6-6 and TRBJ1-5; D call uncertain. The germline CDR1 and CDR2 sequences are MNHNY and SVGAGI (reference sequence). V was shortened by 4 bases and J by 10 bases, with 8 bases between the two germline ends. The CDR3 length is 11 residues. The CDR3 coding sequence is TGTGCCAGCAGTTCGCGAGTTCCCCAGCATTTT. The encoded protein is CASSSRVPQHF.

This clone was observed once. The CDR3 sequence is CASSLYLTGSPLHF. DNA for the CDR3: TGCGCCAGCAGCTTATACCTAACAGGGTCACCCCTCCACTTT. The rearrangement links TRBV5-1 to TRBJ1-6, with D possibly being TRBD1 (6 bases). Germline V CDR1 and CDR2: SGHRS, YFSETQ. The CDR3 sequence is 14 residues long. Deletions cut 2 bases from V and 10 bases from J, with 13 bases between.

This clone was seen a few times. The chain is built from TRBV19 and TRBJ1-2, with D possibly matching TRBD1 (5 bases). CDR1 and CDR2 (germline): LNHDA, SQIVND (reference sequence). V shed 1 base and J shed 4 bases, with 16 bases lying between them. The CDR3 totals 16 residues. The CDR3 sequence is CASSIAGVPSGYGYTF. CDR3 bases: TGTGCCAGTAGTATAGCGGGGGTCCCCTCTGGCTATGGCTACACCTTC.

The rearrangement joins TRBV7-3 to TRBJ1-5; the D gene is possibly TRBD1 (5 bases). The ends were cut back, 5 bases at V and 1 base at J, with 24 bases in the middle. CDR1 and CDR2 from the germline V gene are SGHTA and FQGTGA. The CDR3 is made up of 19 amino acids. The CDR3 DNA follows: TGTGCCAGCAGCACCGCCACGGCAGGGCACCCTTGGAGCAATCAGCCCCAGCATTTT. Protein: CASSTATAGHPWSNQPQHF.

The chain links TRBV18 to TRBJ1-1; the D is unclear. Germline loops: CDR1 KGHSH, CDR2 LQKENI. The CDR3 is made up of 13 amino acids. Between the trimmed V and J ends, which lost 4 bases and 5 bases, there was a span of 11 bases. The CDR3 here is CASSRKTGTEAFF. For the CDR3, the DNA is TGTGCCAGCTCACGTAAGACTGGGACTGAAGCTTTCTTT. Full variable domain (missing parts from reference TRBV18 and TRBJ1-1): NAGVMQNPRHLVRRRGQEARLRCSPMKGHSHVYWYRQLPEEGLKFMVYLQKENIIDESGMPKERFSAEFPKEGPSILRIQQVVRGDSAAYFCASSRKTGTEAFFGQGTRLTVV.

This chain joins TRBV6-5 and TRBJ2-3; 8 nucleotides line up with TRBD1. This CDR3 has 15 amino acids. Per germline, CDR1 MNHEY and CDR2 SVGAGI. V dropped 4 bases and J dropped 2; count of bases not matched to a gene: 5. CDR3: CASSWGQDYTDTQYF. The CDR3 DNA sequence: TGTGCCAGCAGTTGGGGACAGGACTACACAGATACGCAGTATTTT.

This sequence joins TRBV9 and TRBJ2-3; 8 bases are a match to TRBD2. Germline V CDR1 and CDR2: SGDLS, YYNGEE. Losses at the gene ends were 8 bases for V and 4 bases for J; bases not matched to a gene: 12. The CDR3 has 15 amino acids. CDR3 sequence (DNA): TGTGCCAGACCGTTGGCGGGGGGCTTTGCAGATACGCAGTATTTT. Translated, it gives CARPLAGGFADTQYF.

This clone was observed once. The chain links TRBV6-5 to TRBJ2-5, with D perhaps matching TRBD2 (6 bases). The CDR3 length is 14 residues. Germline V gene sequence: CDR1 MNHEY, CDR2 SVGAGI. The ends were cut back, 0 bases at V and 5 bases at J, with 10 bases in the middle. The CDR3 is CASSYSGEAETQYF. In nucleotides, the CDR3 is TGTGCCAGCAGTTACTCGGGGGAGGCGGAGACCCAGTACTTC.

The gene calls are TRBV5-1 and TRBJ1-4; D gene uncertain. The CDR3 runs to 13 residues. V lost 4 bases, J lost 0 bases, and 4 bases lay in between. Germline CDR1 is SGHRS and CDR2 is YFSETQ. The CDR3: CASSPATNEKLFF. CDR3 bases: TGCGCCAGCAGCCCTGCAACTAATGAAAAACTGTTTTTT. Complete variable domain (other parts from reference TRBV5-1 and TRBJ1-4): KAGVTQTPRYLIKTRGQQVTLSCSPISGHRSVSWYQQTPGQGLQFLFEYFSETQRNKGNFPGRFSGRQFSNSRSEMNVSTLELGDSALYLCASSPATNEKLFFGSGTQLSVL.

V and J are TRBV20-1 and TRBJ2-3; D gene unclear. Looked up from germline, CDR1 is DFQATT and CDR2 is SNEGSKA (reference sequence). Trimming cost V 2 bases and J 7 bases, with 7 bases left between them. The CDR3 sequence is 11 residues long. CDR3 sequence (DNA): TGCAGTGCTAGATCGACAAATACGCAGTATTTT. This sequence encodes CSARSTNTQYF.